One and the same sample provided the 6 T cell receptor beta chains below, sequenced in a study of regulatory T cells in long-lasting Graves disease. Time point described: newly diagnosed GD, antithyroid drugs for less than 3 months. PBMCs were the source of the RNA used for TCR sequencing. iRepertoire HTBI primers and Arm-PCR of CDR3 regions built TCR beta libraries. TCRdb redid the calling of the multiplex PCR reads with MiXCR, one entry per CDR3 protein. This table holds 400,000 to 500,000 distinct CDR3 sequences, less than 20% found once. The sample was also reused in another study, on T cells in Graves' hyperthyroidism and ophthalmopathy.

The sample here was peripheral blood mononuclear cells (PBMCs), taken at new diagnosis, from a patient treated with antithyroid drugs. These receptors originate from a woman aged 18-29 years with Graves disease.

CDR3 in DNA: TGCGCCAGCAGCCGGGAAACTAGCGGGAGGGTCCACGAGCAGTACTTC. This translates into CASSRETSGRVHEQYF. The genes are TRBV4-3 and TRBJ2-5, with TRBD2 matching over 13 bases. Gene TRBJ2-7 matches the end of the DNA better, so the J call may be wrong. Germline V lookup: CDR1 LGHNA, CDR2 YSLEER. The CDR3 has 16 amino acids.

CDR3 DNA: TGTGCCATCAGTGAGCCCGGCGGGACAGGGGGTCAGGAGCAGTACTTC. Amino acid sequence: CAISEPGGTGGQEQYF. The chain links TRBV10-3 to TRBJ2-7; TRBD1 aligns across 11 bases. CDR1 and CDR2 from the germline V gene are ENHRY and SYGVKD. This CDR3 comprises 16 residues. V lost 2 bases and J lost 7; bases outside the gene matches: 10.

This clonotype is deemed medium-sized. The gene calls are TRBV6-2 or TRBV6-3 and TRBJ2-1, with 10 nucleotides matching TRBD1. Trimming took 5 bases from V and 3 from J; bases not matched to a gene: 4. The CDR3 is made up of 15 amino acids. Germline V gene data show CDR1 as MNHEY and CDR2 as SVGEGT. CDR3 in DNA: TGTGCCAGCAGTCCCGGGACAGGGGACTACAATGAGCAGTTCTTC. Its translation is CASSPGTGDYNEQFF.

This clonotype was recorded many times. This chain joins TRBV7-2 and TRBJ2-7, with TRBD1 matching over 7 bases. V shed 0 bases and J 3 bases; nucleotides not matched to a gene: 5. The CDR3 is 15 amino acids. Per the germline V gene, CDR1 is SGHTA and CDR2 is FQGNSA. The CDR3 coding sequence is TGTGCCAGCAGCTTAGCGGCGCAGGGGGACTACGAGCAGTACTTC. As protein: CASSLAAQGDYEQYF.

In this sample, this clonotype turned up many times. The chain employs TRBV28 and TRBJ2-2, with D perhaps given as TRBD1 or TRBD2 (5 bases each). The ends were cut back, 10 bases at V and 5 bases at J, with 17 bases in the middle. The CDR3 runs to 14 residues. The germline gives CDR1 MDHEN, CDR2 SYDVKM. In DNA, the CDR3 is TGTGCCACCCGGAGATTGGGGGATACCGGGGAGCTGTTTTTT. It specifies CATRRLGDTGELFF.

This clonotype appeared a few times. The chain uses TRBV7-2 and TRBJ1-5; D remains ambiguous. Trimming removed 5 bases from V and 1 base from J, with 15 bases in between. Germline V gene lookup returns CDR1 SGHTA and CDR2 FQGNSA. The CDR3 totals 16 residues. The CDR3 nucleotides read TGTGCCAGCAGCCTAGGGAGGATGGGGAGCAATCAGCCCCAGCATTTT. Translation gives CASSLGRMGSNQPQHF.